Following are 16 T cell receptor beta chains from one sample sequenced in a study of cytomegalovirus exposure and HLA in healthy donors. 60 Vbeta and 13 Jbeta primers were used in PCR. Assay used: immunoSEQ multiplex PCR; TCRdb lists only in-frame clones, some missing. The sample shows approximately 100,000 clones, 76% of them seen only once. Sequenced material: PBMCs. The receptor set was obtained from a woman aged 40-49 years in good health and CMV-seropositive.

V usage is TRBV5-6 and J usage is TRBJ2-1; D remains unclear. Germline V CDR1 and CDR2: SGHDT, YYEEEE. V lost 1 base and J 4 bases, leaving 9 bases between the germline ends. CDR3 length: 14 amino acids. The CDR3 region has the DNA TGTGCCAGCAGCTTGTGGCCGAAGTACAATGAGCAGTTCTTC. Translated: CASSLWPKYNEQFF. Full variable domain (remainder filled in from reference TRBV5-6 and TRBJ2-1): DAGVTQSPTHLIKTRGQQVTLRCSPKSGHDTVSWYQQALGQGPQFIFQYYEEEERQRGNFPDRFSGHQFPNYSSELNVNALLLGDSALYLCASSLWPKYNEQFFGPGTRLTVL.

The chain is built from TRBV6-5 and TRBJ1-5; 12 bases fit TRBD1. The CDR3 is 15 residues long. V lost 6 bases and J lost 9; bases outside the gene matches: 9. CDR1 MNHEY and CDR2 SVGAGI come from the germline V gene. Written as DNA, the CDR3 is TGTGCCAGCAGACCGGGACAGGGGGCATCGTTGCCCCAGCATTTT. It encodes CASRPGQGASLPQHF.

The chain combines TRBV18 with TRBJ1-2; 7 nucleotides agree with TRBD1. CDR3 size: 15 residues. V shed 0 bases, J shed 7 bases, and the junction held 8 bases outside the gene matches. Germline assignment: CDR1 KGHSH and CDR2 LQKENI. The CDR3 loop is CASSPPTGPGVGYTF. CDR3 in DNA: TGTGCCAGCTCACCACCGACAGGGCCGGGAGTTGGCTACACCTTC. Based on the CDR3 plus reference TRBV18 and TRBJ1-2, the full variable domain is NAGVMQNPRHLVRRRGQEARLRCSPMKGHSHVYWYRQLPEEGLKFMVYLQKENIIDESGMPKERFSAEFPKEGPSILRIQQVVRGDSAAYFCASSPPTGPGVGYTFGSGTRLTVV.

The chain has TRBV30 and TRBJ1-1, with no clear D. CDR1 is GTSNPN, CDR2 SVGIG, per germline (reference sequence). The CDR3 has 14 residues. The ends were cut back, 2 bases at V and 10 bases at J, with 20 bases in the middle. CDR3: CAWSTPGVPRGAFF. CDR3 DNA: TGTGCCTGGAGTACTCCGGGAGTCCCTCGGGGAGCTTTCTTT.

The rearrangement links TRBV4-2 to TRBJ1-1, with D possibly matching TRBD1 (5 bases). Germline CDR1 and CDR2: LGHNA and YNFKEQ. V was clipped by 2 bases and J by 1 base, with 11 bases between them. CDR3 length: 15 residues. Written as DNA, the CDR3 is TGTGCCAGCAGCCAAACGACGGGGGGGAACACTGAAGCTTTCTTT. Translation gives CASSQTTGGNTEAFF.

This sequence joins TRBV5-6 and TRBJ1-2; no clear D. The CDR3 runs to 14 residues. CDR1 and CDR2 from the germline V gene are SGHDT and YYEEEE. V dropped 4 bases and J dropped 5 bases, with 15 bases sitting between them. Here the CDR3 DNA reads TGTGCCAGCAGCCTTGACACTTACTCTTATGGCTACACCTTC. The encoded protein is CASSLDTYSYGYTF.

The chain uses TRBV6-6 and TRBJ1-1; possible D gene TRBD1, 5 bases. This CDR3 spans 13 amino acids. V was cut by 0 bases and J by 4 bases, with 6 bases left in between. Germline CDR1 reads MNHNY; CDR2 reads SVGAGI (reference sequence). In DNA, the CDR3 is TGTGCCAGCAGTTACTCCCAGGGCACTGAAGCTTTCTTT. The encoded protein is CASSYSQGTEAFF.

J is TRBJ1-2 and V is TRBV30; the D is unclear. This CDR3 comprises 11 residues. Germline V gives CDR1 GTSNPN, CDR2 SVGIG (reference sequence). The V gene lost 2 bases and the J gene lost 5 bases, with 6 bases spanning the gap. This CDR3 is CAWSNGYGYTF. CDR3 bases: TGTGCCTGGAGTAACGGGTATGGCTACACCTTC.

The CDR3: CASSGEQPYEQYF. CDR3 nucleotides: TGTGCCAGCAGTGGGGAGCAGCCCTACGAGCAGTACTTC. The chain links TRBV2 to TRBJ2-7; possible D gene TRBD2, 5 bases. The germline V and J ends were trimmed by 4 bases and 2 bases, with 9 bases remaining between them. The CDR3 has 13 amino acids. Germline values: CDR1 SNHLY, CDR2 FYNNEI.

V gene TRBV6-5 combines with J gene TRBJ1-3, with a weak D call TRBD1 (6 bases). The germline gives CDR1 MNHEY, CDR2 SVGAGI. Trimming removed 2 bases at V and 7 bases at J, with 12 bases between. This CDR3 contains 14 residues. In nucleotides, the CDR3 is TGTGCCAGCAGTTACACACAGGGTTGGAACACCATATATTTT. Amino acids: CASSYTQGWNTIYF.

The rearrangement uses TRBV7-2 and TRBJ1-6, with unresolved D. With 2 bases removed from V and 5 bases from J, the gap between germline ends came to 7 bases. The CDR3 runs to 14 residues. CDR1 is SGHTA, CDR2 FQGNSA, per germline. CDR3 nucleotide sequence: TGTGCCAGCAGCTTATTGGCCGATAATTCACCCCTCCACTTT. It specifies CASSLLADNSPLHF.

The chain has TRBV7-9 and TRBJ1-6; perhaps TRBD1 as D (5 bases). The CDR3 runs to 14 residues. CDR1 and CDR2 (germline): SEHNR, FQNEAQ (reference sequence). V lost 3 bases to trimming and J lost 5 bases, with 8 bases between them. The CDR3 sequence: CASSFEGDNSPLHF. The CDR3 DNA follows: TGTGCCAGCAGCTTCGAAGGGGATAATTCACCCCTCCACTTT.

This chain joins TRBV10-3 and TRBJ2-3; TRBD2 agrees at 12 bases. Losses at the gene ends were 2 bases for V and 6 bases for J; bases not matched to a gene: 6. The CDR3 has 16 residues. Germline CDR1 ENHRY, CDR2 SYGVKD. CDR3 coding DNA: TGTGCCATCAGTGAGCCGACTAGCGGGGGTGTGGATACGCAGTATTTT. It translates to CAISEPTSGGVDTQYF.

This sequence joins TRBV6-5 and TRBJ2-5; a possible D gene is TRBD2 (5 bases). The CDR3 sequence is 12 residues long. Germline loops: CDR1 MNHEY, CDR2 SVGAGI. Trimming removed 6 bases from V and 1 base from J, with 6 bases in between. CDR3 region: CASRGVQETQYF. The DNA of the CDR3 is TGTGCCAGCAGGGGAGTCCAAGAGACCCAGTACTTC.

The rearrangement uses TRBV4-1 and TRBJ1-3; D uncertain. Per germline, CDR1 MGHRA and CDR2 YSYEKL. This CDR3 has 13 residues. Trimming took off 1 base at V and 8 bases at J, with 9 bases between the two ends. CDR3 residues: CASSQGGSYTIYF. CDR3 in DNA: TGCGCCAGCAGCCAAGGTGGCTCCTACACCATATATTTT.

The CDR3 region has the DNA TGTGCCAGCAGCCGTACGGACACTGAAGCTTTCTTT. This gives the protein CASSRTDTEAFF. This chain joins TRBV9 and TRBJ1-1; D unresolved. Germline values: CDR1 SGDLS, CDR2 YYNGEE. V shed 4 bases and J shed 3 bases, with 7 bases lying between them. The CDR3 consists of 12 residues.